The 31 T cell receptor beta chains below all came from one sample that was sequenced in a study of blood T cell repertoires in COVID-19. TCRdb's table, derived via immunoSEQ multiplex PCR, lists solely in-frame clones and lacks some. In the table there are roughly 480,000 clones, approximately 89% of which are singletons. The sequencing input was peripheral blood. Receptors were obtained from a man aged 18-30 years with COVID-19, enrolled during active disease.

The chain employs TRBV2 and TRBJ1-4, with 10 bases fitting TRBD1. Germline V lookup: CDR1 SNHLY, CDR2 FYNNEI. The CDR3 has 17 amino acids. V was pared by 0 bases and J by 4 bases, with 5 bases of the junction left unmatched. The CDR3 sequence is CASSEAGTGALNEKLFF. The CDR3 DNA reads as TGTGCCAGCAGTGAAGCGGGGACAGGGGCGCTTAATGAAAAACTGTTTTTT. Drawing the rest from reference TRBV2 and TRBJ1-4, the complete variable domain is EPEVTQTPSHQVTQMGQEVILRCVPISNHLYFYWYRQILGQKVEFLVSFYNNEISEKSEIFDDQFSVERPDGSNFTLKIRSTKLEDSAMYFCASSEAGTGALNEKLFFGSGTQLSVL.

The rearrangement joins TRBV6-1 to TRBJ1-1, with TRBD1 identical over 7 bases. The CDR3 is made up of 14 amino acids. Germline V gives CDR1 MNHNS, CDR2 SASEGT. With 2 bases clipped from V and 5 bases from J, the junction kept 5 bases outside the gene matches. The CDR3 spells CASSEYRGWTEAFF. CDR3 nucleotides: TGTGCCAGCAGTGAATACAGGGGCTGGACTGAAGCTTTCTTT.

This rearrangement joins TRBV5-6 to TRBJ2-7; 9 nucleotides match TRBD1. Germline CDR1 and CDR2: SGHDT and YYEEEE. V trimming: 7 bases; J trimming: 7 bases; junction bases outside the gene matches: 12. This CDR3 has 14 residues. CDR3 nucleotides: TGTGCCAGCTCCCTGGACAGGGGTGTTGGTGAGCAGTACTTC. Its protein is CASSLDRGVGEQYF.

The gene calls are TRBV11-2 and TRBJ1-1; tentative D call: TRBD1 (6 bases). V gave up 4 bases and J gave up 8 bases, with 11 bases separating them. The CDR3 has 12 residues. CDR1 and CDR2 (germline): SGHAT, FQNNGV. CDR3 protein: CASSSGHNEAFF. The CDR3 coding sequence is TGTGCCAGCAGCTCGGGACACAACGAAGCTTTCTTT.

This chain links TRBV27 with TRBJ2-7, with TRBD1 identical over 9 bases. In germline, CDR1 is MNHEY, CDR2 SMNVEV (reference sequence). V lost 5 bases to trimming and J lost 2 bases; unmatched junction nucleotides: 7. CDR3 length: 15 residues. CDR3 region: CASSRRDRVPYEQYF. CDR3 in DNA: TGTGCCAGCAGTCGACGGGACAGGGTGCCCTACGAGCAGTACTTC.

The V and J genes are TRBV3-1 (or the pseudogene TRBV3-2) and TRBJ2-5; TRBD2 matches at 9 bases. V dropped 2 bases and J dropped 7; count of bases not matched to a gene: 5. Looked up from germline, CDR1 is LGHDT and CDR2 is YNNKEL (reference sequence). The CDR3 length is 14 residues. The CDR3 reads CASSQSGGRGTQYF. Written as DNA, the CDR3 is TGTGCCAGCAGCCAATCCGGCGGGAGGGGGACCCAGTACTTC.

The V call is TRBV7-3, the J call TRBJ2-7; TRBD1 might be the D (5 bases). Deletions cut 1 base from V and 1 base from J, with 17 bases between. This CDR3 region has 17 residues. The germline gives CDR1 SGHTA, CDR2 FQGTGA. The CDR3, as DNA: TGTGCCAGCAGCTTAAATCCCCCGACAGATTATTCCTACGAGCAGTACTTC. Translating gives CASSLNPPTDYSYEQYF. Supplemented by reference TRBV7-3 and TRBJ2-7, the full variable domain reads GAGVSQTPSNKVTEKGKYVELRCDPISGHTALYWYRQSLGQGPEFLIYFQGTGAADDSGLPNDRFFAVRPEGSVSTLKIQRTERGDSAVYLCASSLNPPTDYSYEQYFGPGTRLTVT.

The rearrangement links TRBV18 to TRBJ2-5; D might be TRBD2 (7 bases). Trimming stripped 2 bases from V and 4 bases from J, with 11 bases between. Germline V lookup: CDR1 KGHSH, CDR2 LQKENI. This CDR3 is built from 14 residues. CDR3 sequence reads: CASSPGGGRETQYF. DNA for the CDR3: TGTGCCAGCTCACCAGGCGGGGGCAGAGAGACCCAGTACTTC.

The rearrangement uses TRBV24-1 and TRBJ1-2, with TRBD1 matching over 8 bases. The germline V gene has CDR1 KGHDR and CDR2 SFDVKD. The CDR3 covers 13 residues. V trimming: 12 bases; J trimming: 3 bases; junction bases outside the gene matches: 8. CDR3 loop: CAARTGSDYGYTF. CDR3 nucleotides: TGTGCCGCTAGGACAGGGAGTGACTATGGCTACACCTTC.

V usage is TRBV21-1 and J usage is TRBJ2-7; the table assigns TRBD1, which was not confirmed against the DNA. TRBV21-1 is annotated as a pseudogene. The CDR3 has 15 residues. The CDR3 is CASSPWTGIHREQYF. CDR3 in DNA: TGTGCCAGCAGCCCGTGGACAGGAATCCACCGAGAGCAGTACTTC.

The chain carries TRBV11-2 and TRBJ2-7; 14 bases fit TRBD2. J was trimmed by 3 bases and V by 3 bases; bases with no gene match: 1. The CDR3 runs 15 residues. Per germline, CDR1 SGHAT and CDR2 FQNNGV. DNA for the CDR3: TGTGCCAGCAGCTTCGGGACTAGCGGGAGCTACGAGCAGTACTTC. It codes for CASSFGTSGSYEQYF.

This clone was seen only a few times. The chain employs TRBV25-1 and TRBJ1-2; TRBD1 agrees at 10 bases. The germline CDR1 and CDR2 sequences are MGHDK and SYGVNS. CDR3 length: 15 amino acids. After removal of 3 bases from V and 5 bases from J, the junction contained 6 bases not matched to a gene. The DNA for the CDR3 is TGTGCCAGCAGTGATGCTGGGACAGGGGCATATGGCTACACCTTC. This encodes CASSDAGTGAYGYTF.

This chain uses TRBV12-3 or TRBV12-4 with TRBJ1-1; the D gene is possibly TRBD1 (6 bases). Between the trimmed V and J ends, which lost 6 bases and 2 bases, there was a span of 10 bases. There are 13 residues in the CDR3. CDR3 amino acids: CASRSDSNTEAFF. CDR3 nucleotides: TGTGCCAGCAGATCGGACAGTAACACTGAAGCTTTCTTT.

V gene TRBV7-9 combines with J gene TRBJ1-4; D is possibly TRBD1 (5 bases). Deletions cut 3 bases from V and 2 bases from J, with 10 bases between. The CDR3 is 15 residues long. Per the germline V gene, CDR1 is SEHNR and CDR2 is FQNEAQ (reference sequence). CDR3 bases: TGTGCCAGCAGCTTCGGGGGAGGTACTAATGAAAAACTGTTTTTT. This codes for CASSFGGGTNEKLFF.

The chain joins TRBV18 to TRBJ2-7; D perhaps matches TRBD1 (5 bases). There are 14 residues in the CDR3. Between the trimmed V and J ends, which lost 1 base and 5 bases, there was a span of 12 bases. Germline V gene lookup returns CDR1 KGHSH and CDR2 LQKENI. Here the CDR3 reads CASSPLPGSNEQYF. CDR3 bases: TGTGCCAGCTCACCACTACCAGGGTCCAACGAGCAGTACTTC.

This chain connects TRBV18 to TRBJ2-3; D not resolved. V was trimmed by 3 bases and J by 0 bases, leaving 10 bases between them. This CDR3 is 15 amino acids long. Germline V gene lookup returns CDR1 KGHSH and CDR2 LQKENI. CDR3 sequence reads: CASSPPGRSTDTQYF. CDR3 nucleotide sequence: TGTGCCAGCTCACCTCCGGGTAGGAGCACAGATACGCAGTATTTT. The full variable domain, completed using reference TRBV18 and TRBJ2-3, is NAGVMQNPRHLVRRRGQEARLRCSPMKGHSHVYWYRQLPEEGLKFMVYLQKENIIDESGMPKERFSAEFPKEGPSILRIQQVVRGDSAAYFCASSPPGRSTDTQYFGPGTRLTVL.

The chain has TRBV2 and TRBJ1-2, with a weak D call TRBD1 (6 bases). The germline V and J ends were trimmed by 6 bases and 4 bases, with 18 bases remaining between them. Looked up from germline, CDR1 is SNHLY and CDR2 is FYNNEI. This CDR3 is 15 amino acids long. The CDR3 DNA reads as TGTGCCAGCAGGAACCAGGGGATGGTTTTCTATGGCTACACCTTC. Its translation is CASRNQGMVFYGYTF. The entire variable domain, with the rest obtained from reference TRBV2 and TRBJ1-2, is as follows: EPEVTQTPSHQVTQMGQEVILRCVPISNHLYFYWYRQILGQKVEFLVSFYNNEISEKSEIFDDQFSVERPDGSNFTLKIRSTKLEDSAMYFCASRNQGMVFYGYTFGSGTRLTVV.

This rearrangement joins TRBV3-1 (or the pseudogene TRBV3-2) to TRBJ1-1, with no clear D. In germline, CDR1 is LGHDT, CDR2 YNNKEL (reference sequence). This CDR3 spans 15 amino acids. Trimming removed 1 base from V and 5 bases from J, with 14 bases in between. CDR3 residues: CASSQGGFGGTEAFF. The CDR3 coding sequence is TGTGCCAGCAGCCAAGGGGGATTCGGAGGAACTGAAGCTTTCTTT.

This chain joins TRBV11-1 and TRBJ2-1; 8 nucleotides line up with TRBD2. J was trimmed by 9 bases and V by 0 bases; bases with no gene match: 4. The CDR3 is made up of 14 amino acids. Germline V gene sequence: CDR1 SGHAT, CDR2 FQDESV (reference sequence). CDR3 amino acids: CASSLALREVEQFF. For the CDR3, the DNA is TGTGCCAGCAGCTTAGCTTTGCGGGAGGTTGAGCAGTTCTTC.

This sequence joins TRBV5-8 and TRBJ1-6, with 8 bases matching TRBD1. Germline-derived CDR1 and CDR2 are SGHTS and YDEGEE. The CDR3 sequence is 16 residues long. V was clipped by 4 bases and J by 7 bases; unmatched bases: 10. The DNA of the CDR3 is TGTGCCAGCAGCCTGAATAGCCAGGGGGCAAATTCACCCCTCCACTTT. It is translated as CASSLNSQGANSPLHF.

The chain recombines TRBV7-9 with TRBJ2-1; 11 bases are a match to TRBD2. The CDR3 sequence is 16 residues long. V dropped 5 bases and J dropped 4; count of bases not matched to a gene: 7. CDR1 SEHNR and CDR2 FQNEAQ come from the germline V gene (reference sequence). The CDR3 DNA follows: TGTGCCAGCAGCGGAGGGGGACTAGCGGTGTACAATGAGCAGTTCTTC. It specifies CASSGGGLAVYNEQFF.

V usage is TRBV28 and J usage is TRBJ1-4; 8 nucleotides match TRBD1. This CDR3 has 14 amino acids. Trimming cost V 5 bases and J 8 bases; bases outside gene matches: 7. Germline CDR1 MDHEN, CDR2 SYDVKM. This CDR3 reads CASSGQGGLEKLFF. The DNA of the CDR3 is TGTGCCAGCAGTGGACAGGGCGGGCTCGAAAAACTGTTTTTT.

The chain carries TRBV19 and TRBJ2-3, with 7 bases identical to TRBD2. The germline V gene encodes CDR1 LNHDA and CDR2 SQIVND (reference sequence). Losses at the gene ends were 5 bases for V and 4 bases for J; bases not matched to a gene: 9. The CDR3 contains 15 residues. CDR3 coding DNA: TGTGCCAGTAGTCCTTCGGGGGGTCTAGCAGATACGCAGTATTTT. Its translation: CASSPSGGLADTQYF. The full variable domain, rest sourced from reference TRBV19 and TRBJ2-3, is DGGITQSPKYLFRKEGQNVTLSCEQNLNHDAMYWYRQDPGQGLRLIYYSQIVNDFQKGDIAEGYSVSREKKESFPLTVTSAQKNPTAFYLCASSPSGGLADTQYFGPGTRLTVL.

V usage is TRBV2 and J usage is TRBJ2-7, with 8 nucleotides matching TRBD1. CDR1 is SNHLY and CDR2 is FYNNEI in the germline V gene. J gave up 3 bases and V 6 bases, and 10 bases lay outside the gene matches. The CDR3 extends over 15 amino acids. Here the CDR3 DNA reads TGTGCCAGCAGAGATCCCGACAGGGGACACTACGAGCAGTACTTC. Protein: CASRDPDRGHYEQYF. The full variable domain, rest sourced from reference TRBV2 and TRBJ2-7, is EPEVTQTPSHQVTQMGQEVILRCVPISNHLYFYWYRQILGQKVEFLVSFYNNEISEKSEIFDDQFSVERPDGSNFTLKIRSTKLEDSAMYFCASRDPDRGHYEQYFGPGTRLTVT.

This chain connects TRBV7-2 to TRBJ1-1, with 8 bases matching TRBD1. Germline CDR1 is SGHTA and CDR2 is FQGNSA. The CDR3 contains 16 residues. The V gene end was trimmed by 5 bases and the J gene end by 2 bases; junction bases not matched to a gene: 10. For the CDR3, the DNA is TGTGCCAGCAGCACCCGACAGGGGACCATAAACACTGAAGCTTTCTTT. It yields the protein CASSTRQGTINTEAFF. Drawing the rest from reference TRBV7-2 and TRBJ1-1, the complete variable domain is GAGVSQSPSNKVTEKGKDVELRCDPISGHTALYWYRQSLGQGLEFLIYFQGNSAPDKSGLPSDRFSAERTGGSVSTLTIQRTQQEDSAVYLCASSTRQGTINTEAFFGQGTRLTVV.

The rearrangement joins TRBV19 to TRBJ2-5, with TRBD2 matching over 12 bases. The CDR3 spans 14 residues. Germline V gives CDR1 LNHDA, CDR2 SQIVND (reference sequence). The ends lost 5 bases at V and 4 bases at J; junction bases unmatched: 2. DNA for the CDR3: TGTGCCAGTAGTGAACTAGCGGGGGGAGAGACCCAGTACTTC. It codes for CASSELAGGETQYF.

The genes are TRBV2 and TRBJ2-3; 7 bases match TRBD2. CDR3 length equals 16 residues. Per germline, CDR1 SNHLY and CDR2 FYNNEI. With V trimmed by 3 bases and J by 0 bases, 6 bases remained unmatched. The CDR3 here is CASSDGLAVSTDTQYF. CDR3 sequence (DNA): TGTGCCAGCAGTGATGGGCTAGCGGTAAGCACAGATACGCAGTATTTT. The whole variable domain, remainder taken from reference TRBV2 and TRBJ2-3, is EPEVTQTPSHQVTQMGQEVILRCVPISNHLYFYWYRQILGQKVEFLVSFYNNEISEKSEIFDDQFSVERPDGSNFTLKIRSTKLEDSAMYFCASSDGLAVSTDTQYFGPGTRLTVL.

This clone was counted once. The chain carries TRBV30 and TRBJ2-2; 10 nucleotides match TRBD2. J was trimmed by 6 bases and V by 3 bases; bases with no gene match: 10. CDR1 is GTSNPN, CDR2 SVGIG, per germline (reference sequence). This CDR3 spans 16 amino acids. This chain's CDR3 is CAWRTKREGSAGELFF. The CDR3 coding sequence is TGTGCCTGGAGAACCAAGCGGGAGGGCTCTGCCGGGGAGCTGTTTTTT.

This clone showed up just a few times. V is TRBV11-2 and J is TRBJ2-1; no firm D call. V lost 5 bases to trimming and J lost 0 bases, with 17 bases between them. The germline V gene has CDR1 SGHAT and CDR2 FQNNGV. There are 17 residues in the CDR3. CDR3 sequence (DNA): TGTGCCAGCAGCCGTATTGGGCCGACGAGCTCCTACAATGAGCAGTTCTTC. As protein: CASSRIGPTSSYNEQFF.

The J gene is TRBJ2-1, the V gene TRBV13; D is uncertain. CDR3 length: 14 amino acids. CDR1 is PRHDT and CDR2 is FYEKMQ in the germline V gene (reference sequence). The V end was cut by 1 base, the J end by 4 bases, with 8 bases between. This CDR3 is CASSLVDTYNEQFF. Written as DNA, the CDR3 is TGTGCCAGCAGCTTAGTCGATACTTACAATGAGCAGTTCTTC.

J is TRBJ2-3 and V is TRBV4-2, with a weak D call TRBD2 (5 bases). The V gene lost 1 base and the J gene lost 0 bases, with 5 bases spanning the gap. Germline CDR1 and CDR2: LGHNA and YNFKEQ. CDR3 length: 14 amino acids. CDR3 DNA sequence: TGTGCCAGCAGCCAAGCGGGAAGCACAGATACGCAGTATTTT. Protein product: CASSQAGSTDTQYF.